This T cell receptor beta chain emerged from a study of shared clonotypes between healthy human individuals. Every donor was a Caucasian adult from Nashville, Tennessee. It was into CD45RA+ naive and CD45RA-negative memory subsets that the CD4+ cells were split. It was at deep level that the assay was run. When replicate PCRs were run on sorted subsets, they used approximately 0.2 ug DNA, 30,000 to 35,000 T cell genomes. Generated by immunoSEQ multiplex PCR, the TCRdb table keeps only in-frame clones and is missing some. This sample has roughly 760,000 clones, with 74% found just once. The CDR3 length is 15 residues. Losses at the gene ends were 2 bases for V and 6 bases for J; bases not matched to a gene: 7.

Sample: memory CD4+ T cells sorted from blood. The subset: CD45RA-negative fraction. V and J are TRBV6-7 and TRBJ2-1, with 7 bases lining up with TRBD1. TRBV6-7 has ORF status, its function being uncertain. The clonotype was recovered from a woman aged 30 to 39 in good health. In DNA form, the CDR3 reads TGTGCCAGCAGTTACACAGGGGAAATATGCAATGAGCAGTTCTTC. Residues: CASSYTGEICNEQFF.